The rows below give T cell receptor beta chains drawn from one sample of a study of cytomegalovirus exposure and HLA in healthy donors. TCRdb's table, derived via immunoSEQ multiplex PCR, lists solely in-frame clones and lacks some. The sample holds about 160,000 clones, roughly four fifths seen once. Specimen: PBMCs. These receptors were collected from a man in his fifties or sixties in good health and CMV-seropositive. Both conserved end residues are part of each CDR3. Fields, in order: V gene, clone size, D gene, J gene, CDR3 DNA, CDR3 protein. A D gene is named only where the DNA matches it firmly. Not every row has a clone size; where given, it reads once, few, many or a size class.

v_gene: TRBV5-1; abundance: .; d_gene: .; j_gene: TRBJ1-4; CDR3nt: TGCGCCAGCAGCTTGTTCGGGTTTTCGACTAATGAAAAACTGTTTTTT; CDR3aa: CASSLFGFSTNEKLFF
v_gene: TRBV6-5; abundance: few; d_gene: .; j_gene: TRBJ1-1; CDR3nt: TGTGCCAGCAGTTACTCCAGGGCAGACACTGAAGCTTTCTTT; CDR3aa: CASSYSRADTEAFF
v_gene: TRBV9; abundance: once; d_gene: TRBD1; j_gene: TRBJ1-3; CDR3nt: TGTGCCAGCAGCGTAGGGGGACCCGGACAGGGGGACACCATATATTTT; CDR3aa: CASSVGGPGQGDTIYF
v_gene: TRBV5-6; abundance: .; d_gene: TRBD1; j_gene: TRBJ1-6; CDR3nt: TGTGCCAGCAGCCCGGGACAGGGAGGATCACCCCTCCACTTT; CDR3aa: CASSPGQGGSPLHF
v_gene: TRBV28; abundance: .; d_gene: .; j_gene: TRBJ2-7; CDR3nt: TGTGCCAGCAGTTTTGGACAGAGCTCCTACGAGCAGTACTTC; CDR3aa: CASSFGQSSYEQYF
v_gene: TRBV10-3; abundance: few; d_gene: TRBD1; j_gene: TRBJ2-3; CDR3nt: TGTGCCATCAGTGACCCAGAAACAGGGGCCGATACGCAGTATTTT; CDR3aa: CAISDPETGADTQYF
v_gene: TRBV6-6; abundance: .; d_gene: .; j_gene: TRBJ1-1; CDR3nt: TGTGCCAGCAGTTACTCGACCGGGACTGAAGCTTTCTTT; CDR3aa: CASSYSTGTEAFF
v_gene: TRBV6-6; abundance: .; d_gene: .; j_gene: TRBJ2-7; CDR3nt: TGTGCCAGCAGTTACTCGGGACTGATCTACGAGCAGTACTTC; CDR3aa: CASSYSGLIYEQYF
v_gene: TRBV10-1; abundance: .; d_gene: .; j_gene: TRBJ1-5; CDR3nt: TGCGCCAGCATGGCGGGCAATCAGCCCCAGCATTTT; CDR3aa: CASMAGNQPQHF
v_gene: TRBV27; abundance: .; d_gene: TRBD2; j_gene: TRBJ2-1; CDR3nt: TGTGCCAGCAGTTTTCGGACTAGCGGGGTGAGCTCCTACAATGAGCAGTTCTTC; CDR3aa: CASSFRTSGVSSYNEQFF
v_gene: TRBV7-2; abundance: .; d_gene: TRBD2; j_gene: TRBJ2-5; CDR3nt: TGTGCCAGCAGTCGGGAAGCGGGGGAACAAGAGACCCAGTACTTC; CDR3aa: CASSREAGEQETQYF
v_gene: TRBV10-1; abundance: .; d_gene: .; j_gene: TRBJ2-5; CDR3nt: TGCGCCAGCAGTGACTCCAGGGGAAGCGAGACCCAGTACTTC; CDR3aa: CASSDSRGSETQYF
v_gene: TRBV7-2; abundance: .; d_gene: .; j_gene: TRBJ2-2; CDR3nt: TGTGCCAGCAGATTACTAGCGAACACCGGGGAGCTGTTTTTT; CDR3aa: CASRLLANTGELFF
v_gene: TRBV4-2; abundance: few; d_gene: TRBD2; j_gene: TRBJ2-4; CDR3nt: TGTGCCAGCAGCCAAGAAGCCAGCGGGGGGGCCTTATCCAAAAACATTCAGTACTTC; CDR3aa: CASSQEASGGALSKNIQYF
v_gene: TRBV13; abundance: .; d_gene: TRBD2; j_gene: TRBJ2-7; CDR3nt: TGTGCCAGCAGCTCAGGACTAGCGGGAGTGTACGAGCAGTACTTC; CDR3aa: CASSSGLAGVYEQYF
v_gene: TRBV7-3; abundance: once; d_gene: .; j_gene: TRBJ1-6; CDR3nt: TGTGCCAGCAGCTTAAGGTTTATAGGGGTGTCACCCCTCCACTTT; CDR3aa: CASSLRFIGVSPLHF
v_gene: TRBV2; abundance: .; d_gene: .; j_gene: TRBJ2-4; CDR3nt: TGTGCCAGCCAGACAGTAGCCAAAAACATTCAGTACTTC; CDR3aa: CASQTVAKNIQYF
v_gene: TRBV5-4; abundance: .; d_gene: TRBD1; j_gene: TRBJ1-6; CDR3nt: TGTGCCAGCAGCTTCGGACAGGGTGGTTCACCCCTCCACTTT; CDR3aa: CASSFGQGGSPLHF
v_gene: TRBV7-9; abundance: .; d_gene: TRBD2; j_gene: TRBJ2-1; CDR3nt: TGTGCCAGCAGCCCCTCCCGCGGGGGGATCCACAATGAGCAGTTCTTC; CDR3aa: CASSPSRGGIHNEQFF
v_gene: TRBV5-1; abundance: .; d_gene: TRBD1; j_gene: TRBJ2-1; CDR3nt: TGCGCCAGCAGCACGACGGGCCGGGACAGGGGGCGCGATGAGCAGTTCTTC; CDR3aa: CASSTTGRDRGRDEQFF